This record looks at one T cell receptor (beta chain) sequence and its context. Its antigen is undetermined. J lost 2 bases, V lost 3 bases, and 8 bases had no gene match. This CDR3 region has 15 residues. The germline V gene encodes CDR1 SGHDT and CDR2 YYEEEE. Produced via immunoSEQ multiplex PCR; TCRdb's table is partial and in-frame only. The sample lists about 11,000 clones; roughly four fifths were seen once. These data are taken from a study of a mutant IDH1 vaccine in newly diagnosed glioma. The time point: week 47, end of study. Mutant IDH1 20-mer peptide, at 300 ug, made up each vaccine dose, with topical imiquimod.

The chain joins TRBV5-6 to TRBJ2-7, with 7 bases fitting TRBD2. This sequence was found in a man aged 25-45 years with glioma. The sample here was PBMCs, taken from a glioma patient whose treatment included an IDH1 peptide vaccine. The CDR3 reads CASSSSSGGTYEQYF. CDR3 DNA sequence: TGTGCCAGCAGCTCCTCTAGCGGAGGGACCTACGAGCAGTACTTC.